This T cell receptor beta chain was recovered during a study of T cell changes during pregnancy in multiple sclerosis. Germline V CDR1 and CDR2: LGHNA, YSLEER. The V gene end was trimmed by 1 base and the J gene end by 1 base; junction bases not matched to a gene: 12. This CDR3 comprises 18 residues. Assay used: immunoSEQ multiplex PCR; TCRdb lists only in-frame clones, some missing. The sample carries fewer than 35,000 clones, about 92% recorded once. The receptor was isolated from a female donor with multiple sclerosis, enrolled in a pregnancy study. The V call is TRBV4-3, the J call TRBJ2-5; 7 bases align to TRBD1. Specimen: CD4+ T cells from peripheral blood mononuclear cells, collected after pregnancy. CDR3 nucleotides: TGCGCCAGCAGCCAAGCCCTATCAACAGGGGCCGCCCAAGAGACCCAGTACTTC. Translation gives CASSQALSTGAAQETQYF.